The rows below give T cell receptor beta chains drawn from one sample of a study of T cells in Graves' hyperthyroidism and ophthalmopathy. TCRdb redid the calling of the multiplex PCR reads with MiXCR, one entry per CDR3 protein. This table holds over 500,000 distinct CDR3 sequences, about 15% found once. Input material: blood. All receptors come from a young woman with Graves' ophthalmopathy. The CDR3 runs from the conserved cysteine through the conserved F or W.

V gene	J gene	CDR3 length	CDR3 protein
TRBV20-1	TRBJ1-1	11	CSAIRLPEAFF
TRBV11-3	TRBJ2-3	19	CASSPVDVGGPFGTDTQYF
TRBV10-3	TRBJ1-4	13	CAIGTGPNEKLFF
TRBV20-1	TRBJ1-5	15	CGAQTGLYSNQPQHF
TRBV28	TRBJ1-5	14	CASKRDRGNQPQHF
TRBV28	TRBJ1-2	14	CASSSWTGPRGYTF
TRBV5-6	TRBJ1-2	16	CASSPRRQGANYGYTF
TRBV5-1	TRBJ2-7	14	CASSWWTGNDEQYF
TRBV27	TRBJ2-1	15	CASSPLFGVENEQFF
TRBV28	TRBJ1-2	18	CASSLRGRTLLSYYGYTF
TRBV28	TRBJ1-5	14	CASALRQNGQPQHF
TRBV27	TRBJ1-6	17	CASSPRILTSYNSPLHF
TRBV28	TRBJ1-2	12	CASALWGRGYTF
TRBV7-3	TRBJ2-3	16	CASSFLSGNEGDTQYF
TRBV18	TRBJ1-2	15	CASSPQDRGPYGYTF
TRBV19	TRBJ2-1	14	CASSTSGNYNEQFF
TRBV28	TRBJ1-5	15	CASSSGATGNQPQHF
TRBV6-1	TRBJ2-5	15	CASSDLQGGQETQYF
TRBV28	TRBJ2-3	11	CASGGWDTQYF
TRBV5-6	TRBJ1-1	13	CASSHGQGLSAFF
TRBV6-1	TRBJ2-1	15	CASSRYGLANNEQFF
TRBV28	TRBJ2-5	15	CASSFPLEAGETQYF
TRBV6-1	TRBJ2-1	15	CASSEAGDKYNEQFF
TRBV6-2/TRBV6-3	TRBJ2-7	14	CASSNPGRIYEQYF
TRBV7-9	TRBJ1-5	15	CASSSGRTGDQPQHF
TRBV30	TRBJ2-1	11	CAWSGRNEQFF
TRBV19	TRBJ1-1	17	CASSPNWGQGPNTEAFF
TRBV15	TRBJ2-1	17	CATSRTLAERVYNEQFF
TRBV5-5	TRBJ1-4	16	CASSDGGDRGNEKLFF
TRBV19	TRBJ2-5	15	CASRRDPGNQETQYF
TRBV5-5	TRBJ2-3	15	CASSFQGIHADTQYF
TRBV7-9	TRBJ2-1	14	CASSLTGPYNEQFF
TRBV7-2	TRBJ2-1	15	CASSEMGLAYNEQFF
TRBV7-2	TRBJ2-5	14	CASSLGLAGSTWYF
TRBV4-2	TRBJ1-6	15	CASSQGTGDNSPLHF
TRBV3-1	TRBJ1-2	15	CASSQSPTGGFGYTF
TRBV6-1	TRBJ2-7	15	CASSEWGTGTYEQYF
TRBV10-3	TRBJ2-7	13	CAISESGGDEQYF
TRBV2	TRBJ2-1	15	CASSVPGSSYNEQFF
TRBV27	TRBJ2-7	15	CASSQMTGIAYEQYF
TRBV7-3	TRBJ1-1	15	CASSLGLPQNTEAFF
TRBV20-1	TRBJ1-1	13	CSADRQGNTEAFF
TRBV5-1	TRBJ2-7	14	CASSVGTTTYEQYF
TRBV7-2	TRBJ2-3	15	CASSVRGASTDTQYF
TRBV27	TRBJ2-2	21	CASSSTMGGRALWVNTGELFF
TRBV14	TRBJ2-7	13	CASSQVTGNEQYF
TRBV10-3	TRBJ2-7	16	CAISESSWAGSYEQYF
TRBV3-1	TRBJ2-1	14	CASSLAELNNEQFF
TRBV27	TRBJ2-1	16	CASSPFPGQGYNEQFF
TRBV6-5	TRBJ2-1	15	CASSYRGDLYNEQFF
TRBV6-1	TRBJ1-5	17	CASNLSPGGYSNQPQHF